This passage covers 5 T cell receptor beta chains from one sample sequenced in a study of identical twins. TCRdb reprocessed the 5' RACE reads with MiXCR, giving one entry per CDR3 protein. The sample has fewer than 650,000 distinct CDR3 sequences, less than 9% seen once; the top ten hold 1.6%. The same sample was also studied in work on yellow fever vaccine responses in identical twins.

Sequencing input: PBMCs. These receptors all stem from a woman under 30 in good health.

The chain links TRBV18 to TRBJ2-1, with 7 nucleotides matching TRBD1. The V segment lost 3 bases and the J segment 4 bases; nucleotides outside the gene matches: 3. CDR1 and CDR2 from the germline V gene are KGHSH and LQKENI. The CDR3 covers 14 residues. CDR3 loop: CASSPLQGYNEQFF. Here the CDR3 DNA reads TGTGCCAGCTCACCTCTACAGGGGTACAATGAGCAGTTCTTC. The full variable domain, completed using reference TRBV18 and TRBJ2-1, is NAGVMQNPRHLVRRRGQEARLRCSPMKGHSHVYWYRQLPEEGLKFMVYLQKENIIDESGMPKERFSAEFPKEGPSILRIQQVVRGDSAAYFCASSPLQGYNEQFFGPGTRLTVL.

The chain couples TRBV12-3 or TRBV12-4 to TRBJ1-5, with D possibly matching TRBD1 (5 bases). The V end lost 3 bases, the J end lost 6 bases, and 9 bases lay between the germline ends. This CDR3 region has 13 residues. In nucleotides, the CDR3 is TGTGCCAGCAGTTTGCAGGGAGGTCAGCCCCAGCATTTT. It translates to CASSLQGGQPQHF.

This clonotype came up many times. The chain employs TRBV4-1 and TRBJ1-1, with a weak D call TRBD1 (6 bases). Germline V gene lookup returns CDR1 MGHRA and CDR2 YSYEKL. V gave up 0 bases and J gave up 7 bases, with 12 bases separating them. This CDR3 comprises 14 residues. CDR3 nucleotides: TGCGCCAGCAGCCAAGATCGGACAGCGATTGAAGCTTTCTTT. Its protein product is CASSQDRTAIEAFF.

This clonotype was recorded a few times. The rearrangement links TRBV19 to TRBJ2-5, with D unclear. Germline V lookup: CDR1 LNHDA, CDR2 SQIVND (reference sequence). V was shortened by 3 bases and J by 3 bases, with 11 bases between the two germline ends. The CDR3 loop spans 14 amino acids. CDR3 DNA: TGTGCCAGTAGTATCGGCCGGGTGAAAGAGACCCAGTACTTC. Residues: CASSIGRVKETQYF.

This rearrangement joins TRBV7-8 to TRBJ2-3, with unresolved D. The CDR3 covers 16 residues. The V gene lost 2 bases and the J gene lost 4 bases, with 16 bases spanning the gap. Germline assignment: CDR1 SGHVS and CDR2 FQNEAQ. The CDR3 spells CASSLLGNPHPDTQYF. CDR3 nucleotide sequence: TGTGCCAGCAGCTTATTGGGCAATCCTCATCCAGATACGCAGTATTTT.